A selection of T cell receptor beta chains follows, all from one sample in a study of T cell repertoires in cytomegalovirus infection. Using its own MiXCR run on the reads, TCRdb lists one record per CDR3 protein. The sample shows some 110,000 distinct CDR3 sequences, approximately 30% of them seen only once. Their antigen targets remain unknown. The sample in question was CD8+ T cells from cultured PBMCs, obtained from culture after CMV antigen stimulation. These receptors originate from a human donor in good health (CMV status not recorded). Some clones in this sample may be carry-over from other donors' samples. The CDR3 runs from the conserved cysteine through the conserved F or W. A D gene is named only where the DNA matches it firmly. Not all rows give a size; the values are once, few, many and, for expanded clones, a class.

TRBD2	TRBJ2-7	-	TRBV27	CASSSPGGEYSYEQYF	TGTGCCAGCAGTTCCCCGGGGGGAGAATACTCCTACGAGCAGTACTTC
TRBD2	TRBJ2-1	-	TRBV4-1	CASSQEGGLVALDNEQFF	TGCGCCAGCAGCCAAGAAGGCGGACTAGTGGCTCTCGACAATGAGCAGTTCTTC
-	TRBJ1-2	-	TRBV7-9	CASSFPRGDGYTF	TGTGCCAGCAGCTTTCCTCGAGGGGATGGCTACACCTTC
-	TRBJ2-1	-	TRBV6-2/TRBV6-3	CASSPSTHFVYNEQFF	TGTGCCAGCAGCCCATCGACCCACTTCGTCTACAATGAGCAGTTCTTC
-	TRBJ1-2	-	TRBV20-1	CSARDPIQAGTNYGYTF	TGCAGTGCTAGAGATCCCATCCAGGCAGGGACTAACTATGGCTACACCTTC
TRBD1	TRBJ2-7	-	TRBV7-8	CASSPPGQGYYEQYF	TGTGCCAGCAGCCCCCCGGGACAGGGTTACTACGAGCAGTACTTC
-	TRBJ2-1	-	TRBV9	CASSAFIGYNEQFF	TGTGCCAGCAGCGCCTTCATAGGGTACAATGAGCAGTTCTTC
-	TRBJ2-7	many	TRBV6-1	CASSTGKSTYEQYF	TGTGCCAGCAGTACAGGGAAGTCTACCTACGAGCAGTACTTC
TRBD2	TRBJ2-3	few	TRBV7-2	CASSYFAGGPGTDTQYF	TGTGCCAGCAGCTATTTCGCGGGGGGGCCGGGCACAGATACGCAGTATTTT
-	TRBJ2-7	few	TRBV7-9	CASSWSRPSFEQYF	TGTGCCAGCAGTTGGAGCAGGCCATCTTTCGAGCAGTACTTC
-	TRBJ2-3	-	TRBV7-3	CASSYDRAADTQYF	TGTGCCAGCAGCTACGACCGGGCAGCAGATACGCAGTATTTT
-	TRBJ1-2	-	TRBV4-1	CASSQESSNYGYTF	TGCGCCAGCAGCCAAGAAAGTTCTAACTATGGCTACACCTTC
-	TRBJ2-7	few	TRBV29-1	CSATHGNTYEQYF	TGCAGCGCTACTCACGGTAATACCTACGAGCAGTACTTC
-	TRBJ1-6	-	TRBV20-1	CSAILQGTHPSYGPLHF	TGCAGTGCTATACTTCAGGGCACCCACCCATCCTACGGACCCCTCCACTTT
-	TRBJ1-2	-	TRBV5-6	CASSLGTSNYGYTF	TGTGCCAGCAGCTTGGGGACATCGAACTATGGCTACACCTTC
TRBD1	TRBJ1-6	few	TRBV6-6	CASSLLTTGWNSPLHF	TGTGCCAGCAGCCTACTCACGACAGGGTGGAATTCACCCCTCCACTTT
-	TRBJ2-1	-	TRBV5-1	CASSLAQVVGGWNEQFF	TGCGCCAGCAGCTTGGCACAAGTCGTGGGGGGATGGAATGAGCAGTTCTTC
-	TRBJ1-1	-	TRBV19	CASSIDKHTEAFF	TGTGCCAGTAGTATCGATAAGCACACTGAAGCTTTCTTT
-	TRBJ1-1	many	TRBV6-1	CASRGPLVKTEAFF	TGTGCCAGCAGGGGTCCCCTGGTGAAGACTGAAGCTTTCTTT
TRBD1	TRBJ2-7	-	TRBV6-1	CASSGQGVYEQYF	TGTGCCAGCTCCGGGCAGGGGGTCTACGAGCAGTACTTC
-	TRBJ2-2	few	TRBV6-2/TRBV6-3	CASSPSQENTGELFF	TGTGCCAGCAGTCCGTCACAGGAGAACACCGGGGAGCTGTTTTTT
-	TRBJ2-1	many	TRBV12-3/TRBV12-4	CASSLAGGKNNEQFF	TGTGCCAGCAGTTTAGCGGGGGGAAAGAACAATGAGCAGTTCTTC
-	TRBJ1-5	-	TRBV2	CASSEVQANQPQHF	TGTGCCAGCAGTGAAGTACAGGCAAACCAGCCCCAGCATTTT
TRBD2	TRBJ2-1	once	TRBV18	CASSPGTSGGESYNEQFF	TGTGCCAGCTCACCCGGGACTAGCGGGGGGGAATCCTACAATGAGCAGTTCTTC
-	TRBJ2-2	-	TRBV27	CASSLSYTGELFF	TGTGCCAGCAGTTTATCGTACACCGGGGAGCTGTTTTTT
TRBD1	TRBJ1-1	-	TRBV28	CASGAHRGRIEAFF	TGTGCCAGCGGTGCACACAGGGGGCGTATTGAAGCTTTCTTT
TRBD1	TRBJ1-5	-	TRBV18	CASSHSGQGDYSNQPQHF	TGTGCCAGCTCACATTCGGGACAGGGTGATTACAGCAATCAGCCCCAGCATTTT
-	TRBJ1-1	-	TRBV2	CASRVTEAFF	TGTGCCAGCAGGGTCACTGAAGCTTTCTTT
TRBD2	TRBJ2-1	few	TRBV28	CASSFLYPLAGDPGSHEQFF	TGTGCCAGCAGTTTTTTGTACCCCTTAGCGGGGGATCCGGGATCACATGAGCAGTTCTTC
-	TRBJ1-3	-	TRBV6-2/TRBV6-3	CASSRTGYSGNTIYF	TGTGCCAGCAGTCGGACGGGCTACTCTGGAAACACCATATATTTT
TRBD2	TRBJ2-7	few	TRBV12-3/TRBV12-4	CASSIGLAGSAYEQYF	TGTGCCAGCAGCATAGGACTAGCGGGGTCCGCCTACGAGCAGTACTTC
-	TRBJ2-1	-	TRBV5-1	CASRLGGNEQFF	TGCGCCAGCAGGCTAGGGGGGAATGAGCAGTTCTTC
-	TRBJ1-2	few	TRBV12-3/TRBV12-4	CASSGTYYGYTF	TGTGCCAGCAGTGGTACCTACTATGGCTACACCTTC
-	TRBJ1-1	once	TRBV7-6	CASSLGAGAEAFF	TGTGCCAGCAGCCTAGGGGCAGGGGCTGAAGCTTTCTTT
TRBD1	TRBJ2-5	-	TRBV5-1	CASSLVYRGTQETQYF	TGCGCCAGCAGCTTGGTTTACAGGGGAACCCAAGAGACCCAGTACTTC